A selection of T cell receptor beta chains follows, all from one sample in a study of blood T cell repertoires in COVID-19. Method: immunoSEQ multiplex PCR; TCRdb's copy keeps in-frame clones and lacks some. The sample records about 110,000 clones, roughly four fifths being singletons. Material: peripheral blood. The origin of the receptors is a woman between 70 and 85 years old with acute or convalescent COVID-19. The CDR3 runs from the conserved cysteine through the conserved F or W. Size tells how often a clone was seen (once, few, many) or the class of an expanded clone, and some rows leave it out.

size,V,J,CDR3
NA,TRBV9,TRBJ1-3,CASSVEDRLYSGNTIYF
NA,TRBV27,TRBJ2-2,CASSLGRATGELFF
NA,TRBV10-2,TRBJ1-2,CASSDRGRQANYGYTF
NA,TRBV7-9,TRBJ2-3,CASSPPPTGLSTDTQYF
NA,TRBV6-6,TRBJ2-7,CASSYSTGQTYEQYF
NA,TRBV5-1,TRBJ2-5,CASGGTGEQETQYF
NA,TRBV5-5,TRBJ2-3,CASRSGLSTDTQYF
few,TRBV7-8,TRBJ1-6,CASSPPGSPLHF
NA,TRBV18,TRBJ2-3,CASSLSGTSGTDTQYF
NA,TRBV7-8,TRBJ2-3,CASSRGASTDTQYF
once,TRBV28,TRBJ1-5,CASLVTGTEVQPQHF
NA,TRBV4-2,TRBJ1-1,CASSQETGFTEAFF
NA,TRBV2,TRBJ1-1,CASSGGGGAFF
once,TRBV5-1,TRBJ2-7,CASRPGTSGTYEQYF
NA,TRBV6-6,TRBJ1-2,CASSYPSHGKTF
NA,TRBV7-8,TRBJ1-5,CASSYDRAYSNQPQHF
NA,TRBV28,TRBJ1-4,CASNILREKLFF
NA,TRBV5-1,TRBJ1-3,CASSLDGGSGNTIYF
NA,TRBV28,TRBJ2-7,CASSGTEGRFYDPGEQYF
NA,TRBV7-2,TRBJ2-7,CASSQLDRLSDEQYF
NA,TRBV29-1,TRBJ2-1,CSVGGGMTTYNEQFF
NA,TRBV5-6,TRBJ1-2,CASSLEHRGPGYTF
once,TRBV5-1,TRBJ1-2,CASSLIGQSLGGYTF
NA,TRBV10-2,TRBJ2-5,CATNMFGVGETQYF
NA,TRBV28,TRBJ2-2,CASKNPVGGTGELFF
NA,TRBV27,TRBJ1-2,CASTRDQGRDGYTF
NA,TRBV14,TRBJ1-3,CASSQVSGNTIYF
NA,TRBV15,TRBJ1-2,CATSRENGEWHGYTF
NA,TRBV6-5,TRBJ2-5,CASSKGAQETQYF
few,TRBV7-2,TRBJ2-1,CASSLAGTAQNEQFF
NA,TRBV2,TRBJ2-7,CASSLRTSGVERSEQYF
NA,TRBV7-3,TRBJ2-2,CASSLGRPAGELFF
once,TRBV19,TRBJ1-2,CASSSGRIGYTF
NA,TRBV7-2,TRBJ1-3,CASSPRGPFPGNTIYF
NA,TRBV3-1/TRBV3-2,TRBJ2-5,CASSPNAGALQETQYF
NA,TRBV3-1/TRBV3-2,TRBJ1-3,CASSQGDFISGNTIYF
once,TRBV2,TRBJ2-5,CASSRDGGGETQYF
NA,TRBV27,TRBJ1-5,CASSLRAGGQPQHF
NA,TRBV5-5,TRBJ2-3,CASSSKRGATDTQYF
NA,TRBV6-2/TRBV6-3,TRBJ1-5,CASSYSRVSNQPQHF
NA,TRBV4-3,TRBJ1-5,CASSQDAPGRGSNQPQHF
NA,TRBV28,TRBJ1-5,CASSLLSGRAGWSNQPQHF
NA,TRBV2,TRBJ2-7,CASRDYYEQYF
NA,TRBV4-2,TRBJ1-6,CASSQDGVGDFSPLHF
NA,TRBV27,TRBJ1-5,CASSLGQRSQPQHF
NA,TRBV5-1,TRBJ2-1,CASSFNTGGAYNEQFF
NA,TRBV7-9,TRBJ1-1,CASAQGYTEAFF
once,TRBV28,TRBJ2-1,CASSLGGSTSGEQFF
NA,TRBV4-1,TRBJ2-6,CASSQEGRAIGGSGANVLTF
NA,TRBV29-1,TRBJ1-5,CSVTSGTGNQPQHF
NA,TRBV6-5,TRBJ1-6,CASSRTGPDGSPLHF
NA,TRBV2,TRBJ2-6,CASSGGSGANVLTF